Reported below is one TCR beta chain. The CDR3 contains 11 residues. Germline V CDR1 and CDR2: MNHEY, SVGAGI. The data derive from a study of T cells expressing NK-cell markers. TCRdb re-called the 5' RACE reads; every CDR3 protein appears as one record, without DNA. This table lists approximately 550,000 distinct CDR3 sequences. The chain uses TRBV6-5 and TRBJ2-7. Source material: blood T cells: a sorted CD56 or NKG2C T cell subset, CD4+ or CD8+ T cells, or bulk PBMC T cells (not recorded which). This clonotype originated in a young man in good health. The CDR3 sequence is CASTRSNEQYF.